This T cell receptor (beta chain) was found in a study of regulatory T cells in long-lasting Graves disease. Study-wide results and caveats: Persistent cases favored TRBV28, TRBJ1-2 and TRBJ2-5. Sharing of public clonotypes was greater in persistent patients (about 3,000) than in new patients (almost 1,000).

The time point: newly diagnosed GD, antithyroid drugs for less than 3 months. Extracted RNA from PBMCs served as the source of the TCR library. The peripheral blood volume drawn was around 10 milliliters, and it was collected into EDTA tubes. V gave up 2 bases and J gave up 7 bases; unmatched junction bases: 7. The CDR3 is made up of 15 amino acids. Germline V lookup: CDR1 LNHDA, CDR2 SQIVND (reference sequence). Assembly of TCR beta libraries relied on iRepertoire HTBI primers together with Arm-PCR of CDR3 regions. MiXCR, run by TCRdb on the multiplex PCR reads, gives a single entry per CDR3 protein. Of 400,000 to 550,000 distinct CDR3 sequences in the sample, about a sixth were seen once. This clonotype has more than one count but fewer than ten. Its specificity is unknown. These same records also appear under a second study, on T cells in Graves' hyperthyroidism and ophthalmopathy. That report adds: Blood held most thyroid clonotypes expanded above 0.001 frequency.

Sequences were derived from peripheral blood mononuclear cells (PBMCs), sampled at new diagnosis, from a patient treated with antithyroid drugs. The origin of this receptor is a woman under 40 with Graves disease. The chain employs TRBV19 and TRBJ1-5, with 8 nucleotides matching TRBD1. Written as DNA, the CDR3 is TGTGCCAGTAGTATAACCTACTCAGGGGGCCAGCCCCAGCATTTT. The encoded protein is CASSITYSGGQPQHF.